Here is one TCR beta chain with its context. Its matching antigen is unknown. This entry is derived from a study of OX40 agonist ivuxolimab in advanced cancers. CDR1 and CDR2 from the germline V gene are PRHDT and FYEKMQ (reference sequence). The CDR3 spans 15 residues. The J segment lost 3 bases and the V segment lost 4 bases, leaving 4 bases of the junction unmatched. TCRdb's copy holds only in-frame clones and misses some; the assay was immunoSEQ multiplex PCR. The profile shows 65,000 to 90,000 clones, roughly nine tenths of them singletons. Study-wide results and limits: In a subset of nonresponders, normalized T-cell clonal expansion was also low.

The chain links TRBV13 to TRBJ2-3; 10 bases agree with TRBD2. This receptor was identified in an adult with an advanced solid tumor such as melanoma, head and neck, liver or kidney cancer. Material: CD4+ or CD8+ T cells sorted from blood, obtained in a trial of the OX40 agonist ivuxolimab. CDR3 loop: CASSYASGGTDTQYF. The DNA of the CDR3 is TGTGCCAGCAGCTACGCTAGCGGGGGAACAGATACGCAGTATTTT. Using reference TRBV13 and TRBJ2-3 for the parts outside the CDR3, the full variable domain is AAGVIQSPRHLIKEKRETATLKCYPIPRHDTVYWYQQGPGQDPQFLISFYEKMQSDKGSIPDRFSAQQFSDYHSELNMSSLELGDSALYFCASSYASGGTDTQYFGPGTRLTVL.